The T cell receptor beta chain under discussion was sequenced for a study of T cell repertoires in cytomegalovirus infection. About the research overall: Public TCR beta signatures marked donors with CMV infection and the matching HLA.

Germline V gene lookup returns CDR1 SGHKS and CDR2 YYEKEE (reference sequence). This CDR3 has 14 residues. The V and J ends lost 2 bases and 10 bases respectively, with 16 bases between them. Study-wide results and caveats: Clonotype analysis showed dominance of the ex vivo response by HLA-C-restricted CMV-specific TCR beta clonotypes. Carriage of CMV together with the relevant HLA was identifiable through cumulative public TCR beta family frequency.

This clonotype came up a few times. Its target is not known. TCRdb reprocessed the reads via MiXCR and lists one record per CDR3 protein. The sample has about 150,000 distinct CDR3 sequences, 20% to 25% seen once. Sequencing was done on a sample of PBMCs. The gene calls are TRBV5-5 and TRBJ2-1; tentatively, D is TRBD2 (6 bases). The clonotype was recovered from a human donor in good health (CMV status not recorded). Some clones in this sample may be carry-over from other donors' samples. CDR3 loop: CASSLIGGAGEQFF. In nucleotides, the CDR3 is TGTGCCAGCAGCTTAATAGGCGGGGCGGGGGAGCAGTTCTTC.